This is a list of T cell receptor beta chains from one sample in a study of cytomegalovirus exposure and HLA in healthy donors. Profiled with immunoSEQ multiplex PCR; TCRdb holds only in-frame clones, not every one. Among about 96,000 clones listed, about four fifths were seen once. Sequenced: PBMCs. The receptor source for this set is a female donor in good health and CMV-seropositive. CDR3s include the opening cysteine and the closing phenylalanine or tryptophan. D genes are given only for firm matches. The size field is filled for only some rows; it gives once, few, many or a size class.

CDR3 length,clone size,V gene,J gene,D gene,CDR3 protein,CDR3 DNA
15,.,TRBV5-1,TRBJ2-3,.,CASSFPGLGTDTQYF,TGCGCCAGCAGCTTCCCCGGGTTGGGCACAGATACGCAGTATTTT
14,.,TRBV14,TRBJ1-2,TRBD1,CASSPRDSQGGYTF,TGTGCCAGCAGCCCGCGGGACAGCCAGGGTGGCTACACCTTC
12,.,TRBV28,TRBJ2-7,.,CASSSLIGEQYF,TGTGCCAGCAGTTCACTAATAGGTGAGCAGTACTTC
17,.,TRBV10-1,TRBJ2-7,TRBD2,CASSPPAGTSGSYEQYF,TGCGCCAGCAGTCCACCGGCCGGGACTAGCGGCTCCTACGAGCAGTACTTC
15,.,TRBV5-1,TRBJ2-1,TRBD1,CASSPGQGTYNEQFF,TGCGCCAGCAGCCCCGGACAGGGGACCTACAATGAGCAGTTCTTC
13,.,TRBV10-3,TRBJ2-1,TRBD2,CAISDGRHNEQFF,TGTGCCATCAGTGACGGGAGGCACAATGAGCAGTTCTTC
16,.,TRBV28,TRBJ1-2,TRBD1,CASSNRNRGPYYGYTF,TGTGCCAGCAGCAATCGAAACAGGGGGCCGTACTATGGCTACACCTTC
13,few,TRBV18,TRBJ1-5,.,CASSADSNQPQHF,TGTGCCAGCTCAGCGGACAGTAATCAGCCCCAGCATTTT
15,.,TRBV10-3,TRBJ2-7,TRBD2,CAISSTSGSRYEQYF,TGTGCCATCAGTTCTACTAGCGGGAGCCGTTACGAGCAGTACTTC
13,.,TRBV15,TRBJ2-1,.,CATSRGGGCEQFF,TGTGCCACCAGCAGAGGTGGCGGTTGTGAGCAGTTCTTC
16,.,TRBV4-3,TRBJ2-1,.,CASSPLRRSSYNEQFF,TGCGCCAGCAGCCCCCTAAGGAGGAGCTCCTACAATGAGCAGTTCTTC
14,.,TRBV15,TRBJ2-3,TRBD2,CATSTGGRTDTQYF,TGTGCCACGTCTACGGGGGGGCGGACAGATACGCAGTATTTT
14,.,TRBV29-1,TRBJ1-1,TRBD1,CSYSGTADLGGAFF,TGCAGCTATTCCGGGACAGCGGACCTGGGAGGAGCTTTCTTT
15,.,TRBV2,TRBJ1-4,.,CASTRTWATNEKLFF,TGTGCCAGCACTAGAACATGGGCAACTAATGAAAAACTGTTTTTT
12,.,TRBV9,TRBJ1-1,.,CASSVGGTEAFF,TGTGCCAGCAGCGTAGGAGGCACTGAAGCTTTCTTT
13,.,TRBV15,TRBJ2-7,.,CATSRVQGYEQYF,TGTGCCACCAGCAGAGTCCAGGGTTACGAGCAGTACTTC
14,.,TRBV7-6,TRBJ2-2,TRBD2,CASSFSGGTGELFF,TGTGCCAGCAGCTTCTCGGGGGGCACCGGGGAGCTGTTTTTT
15,once,TRBV29-1,TRBJ2-1,.,CSTPLGDTLYNEQFF,TGCAGCACACCCCTGGGGGACACCTTATACAATGAGCAGTTCTTC